This T cell receptor beta chain was sequenced for a study of blood T cell repertoires in COVID-19. There are a few counts of this clone. Sequencing used immunoSEQ multiplex PCR; TCRdb keeps in-frame clones, though not all of them. The table records approximately 280,000 clones, approximately 86% of them present only once. The J segment lost 2 bases and the V segment lost 0 bases, leaving 4 bases of the junction unmatched. Germline CDR1 and CDR2: SGHVS and FQNEAQ. The CDR3 length is 15 residues. Sequenced input: peripheral blood. The TCR originated in a man younger than 35 with active or convalescent COVID-19. The chain links TRBV7-8 to TRBJ2-7; 7 nucleotides agree with TRBD2. In DNA, the CDR3 is TGTGCCAGCAGCTTAGCGGGGGGGTTAACCTACGAGCAGTACTTC. Residues: CASSLAGGLTYEQYF.